The 18 T cell receptor beta chains presented below share a single source sample, sequenced in a study of radiation and T cells in renal cell carcinoma (dated by TCRdb to 2020 to 2022). The library was prepared using the immunoSEQ multiplex PCR assay. TCRdb took this table from immuneACCESS and kept in-frame rearrangements with V and J called. Such tables lack part of the clones; where checked against another copy, unresolved V genes explain under half of the gap, and the rest is unexplained. Within this sample are some 16,000 clones, with 50% of them counted one time only. Together, the top ten hold under 40% of the sample. In light of the paper, this sample's time point label describes: tumor resected at nephrectomy. In light of the paper, this sample's treatment or condition label describes: 15 Gy SBRT to primary tumor, nephrectomy 4 weeks later. The sample in question was tumor tissue, obtained from a patient whose treatment included radiotherapy and nephrectomy. Receptor source: a woman aged 60-75 years with renal cell carcinoma.

The V gene is TRBV7-9, the J gene TRBJ2-5; the match to TRBD1 covers 7 bases. J was trimmed by 11 bases and V by 1 base; bases with no gene match: 4. Germline assignment: CDR1 SEHNR and CDR2 FQNEAQ (reference sequence). The CDR3 has 12 residues. CDR3 in DNA: TGTGCCAGCAGCTTAGGGGACAGTTTGCAGTACTTC. It yields the protein CASSLGDSLQYF.

The chain employs TRBV7-2 and TRBJ2-7; no clear D. Germline V gene lookup returns CDR1 SGHTA and CDR2 FQGNSA. V was shortened by 2 bases and J by 0 bases, with 8 bases between the two germline ends. The CDR3 sequence is 14 residues long. CDR3: CASSLFRDSYEQYF. The CDR3 DNA reads as TGTGCCAGCAGCTTATTTAGGGACTCCTACGAGCAGTACTTC.

The V gene is TRBV7-9, the J gene TRBJ2-3; 11 bases line up with TRBD1. This CDR3 is 17 amino acids long. CDR1 and CDR2 from the germline V gene are SEHNR and FQNEAQ (reference sequence). V shed 2 bases, J shed 5 bases, and the junction held 9 bases outside the gene matches. CDR3 coding DNA: TGTGCCAGCAGCTTAACGCGGACAGGGGGCTTAAAAGATACGCAGTATTTT. Its translation is CASSLTRTGGLKDTQYF.

Ten or more counts support this clone. V is TRBV9 and J is TRBJ2-1; possibly TRBD1 for D (6 bases). The CDR3 covers 14 residues. Trimming took off 5 bases at V and 4 bases at J, with 13 bases between the two ends. Germline V CDR1 and CDR2: SGDLS, YYNGEE. The CDR3: CASSGQPQYNEQFF. The CDR3, as DNA: TGTGCCAGCAGTGGACAGCCTCAATACAATGAGCAGTTCTTC.

This chain's CDR3 is CASNGDQELNYGYTF. The DNA for the CDR3 is TGTGCCAGCAATGGGGATCAGGAGCTCAACTATGGCTACACCTTC. The chain is built from TRBV28 and TRBJ1-2; unclear D gene. CDR3 size: 15 residues. CDR1 is MDHEN and CDR2 is SYDVKM in the germline V gene. Trimming stripped 7 bases from V and 2 bases from J, with 17 bases between.

This clone was observed a handful of times. The V gene is TRBV29-1, the J gene TRBJ2-5; 9 nucleotides line up with TRBD2. This CDR3 spans 13 amino acids. Germline V gives CDR1 SQVTM, CDR2 ANQGSEA. V gave up 6 bases and J gave up 5 bases; unmatched junction bases: 7. The CDR3 nucleotides read TGCAGCGTAGCCGGGACTAGCACGGAGACCCAGTACTTC. Residues: CSVAGTSTETQYF.

The genes are TRBV5-1 and TRBJ1-2, with 8 positions matching TRBD1. Germline V gene sequence: CDR1 SGHRS, CDR2 YFSETQ. V lost 6 bases and J lost 0; bases outside the gene matches: 1. The CDR3 is 13 amino acids. The CDR3 reads CASKGQANYGYTF. The DNA of the CDR3 is TGCGCCAGCAAGGGACAGGCTAACTATGGCTACACCTTC. The full variable domain, in which reference TRBV5-1 and TRBJ1-2 provide the parts outside the CDR3, is KAGVTQTPRYLIKTRGQQVTLSCSPISGHRSVSWYQQTPGQGLQFLFEYFSETQRNKGNFPGRFSGRQFSNSRSEMNVSTLELGDSALYLCASKGQANYGYTFGSGTRLTVV.

The chain combines TRBV30 with TRBJ2-7; 8 bases match TRBD1. The CDR3 sequence is 17 residues long. Germline values: CDR1 GTSNPN, CDR2 SVGIG (reference sequence). The V gene end was trimmed by 1 base and the J gene end by 4 bases; junction bases not matched to a gene: 15. DNA of the CDR3: TGTGCCTGGAGTGCCTGGTGGCGAACAGGGGGTCCTTACGAGCAGTACTTC. It codes for CAWSAWWRTGGPYEQYF.

The V call is TRBV5-1, the J call TRBJ2-1; D uncertain. The CDR3 sequence is 15 residues long. CDR1 and CDR2 (germline): SGHRS, YFSETQ. V lost 0 bases, J lost 2 bases, and 9 bases lay in between. The CDR3 DNA follows: TGCGCCAGCAGCTTGGGGCAGATACCCTACAATGAGCAGTTCTTC. Its protein is CASSLGQIPYNEQFF.

J is TRBJ1-4 and V is TRBV6-1; the D is unclear. Germline CDR1 MNHNS, CDR2 SASEGT. V shed 7 bases and J shed 5 bases, with 14 bases lying between them. The CDR3 extends over 14 amino acids. The CDR3 spells CASTEGSQNEKLFF. CDR3 coding DNA: TGTGCCAGCACGGAGGGCAGTCAAAATGAAAAACTGTTTTTT.

The chain uses TRBV5-6 and TRBJ1-2; D remains ambiguous. The V and J ends lost 3 bases and 5 bases respectively, with 14 bases between them. This CDR3 is 14 amino acids long. Germline assignment: CDR1 SGHDT and CDR2 YYEEEE. CDR3 amino acids: CASSSKRLAYGYTF. The CDR3, as DNA: TGTGCCAGCAGCTCGAAAAGATTGGCTTATGGCTACACCTTC.

The chain has TRBV2 and TRBJ2-5; 7 nucleotides match TRBD1. Losses at the gene ends were 3 bases for V and 8 bases for J; bases not matched to a gene: 6. This CDR3 has 13 amino acids. CDR1 is SNHLY and CDR2 is FYNNEI in the germline V gene. CDR3 region: CASSELDRPTQYF. The CDR3 region has the DNA TGTGCCAGCAGTGAGCTGGACAGGCCCACCCAGTACTTC.

V usage is TRBV7-9 and J usage is TRBJ1-3; D is uncertain. Germline V gene sequence: CDR1 SEHNR, CDR2 FQNEAQ (reference sequence). The CDR3 covers 13 residues. V dropped 5 bases and J dropped 1 base, with 6 bases sitting between them. CDR3 region: CASSPESGNTIYF. DNA of the CDR3: TGTGCCAGCAGCCCGGAATCTGGAAACACCATATATTTT.

This clone was seen more than once but under ten times. The chain couples TRBV7-9 to TRBJ2-3; D remains unclear. The V end lost 0 bases, the J end lost 2 bases, and 6 bases lay between the germline ends. The CDR3 length is 14 residues. Germline V gene data show CDR1 as SEHNR and CDR2 as FQNEAQ (reference sequence). This CDR3 reads CASSLATNTDTQYF. The CDR3, as DNA: TGTGCCAGCAGCTTAGCAACAAACACAGATACGCAGTATTTT.

This chain uses TRBV5-1 with TRBJ2-3; the D gene could be TRBD1 or TRBD2 (5 bases each). Trimming shortened V by 1 base and J by 2 bases, and 8 bases separated the two germline ends. The CDR3 has 14 residues. Germline CDR1 SGHRS, CDR2 YFSETQ. CDR3 coding DNA: TGCGCCAGCAGCTTGTGGGGGAACACAGATACGCAGTATTTT. This codes for CASSLWGNTDTQYF.

The rearrangement joins TRBV5-6 to TRBJ1-2; D unclear. The germline V gene has CDR1 SGHDT and CDR2 YYEEEE. The V end lost 0 bases, the J end lost 4 bases, and 7 bases lay between the germline ends. CDR3 size: 13 residues. DNA of the CDR3: TGTGCCAGCAGCTTGGGCGGACCCTATGGCTACACCTTC. It specifies CASSLGGPYGYTF.

The chain employs TRBV30 and TRBJ1-6; tentatively, D is TRBD1 (6 bases). The length of the CDR3 is 15 residues. CDR1 GTSNPN and CDR2 SVGIG come from the germline V gene (reference sequence). Trimming cost V 6 bases and J 8 bases, with 20 bases left between them. The CDR3 nucleotides are TGTGCCTGCCCGGACAGCTCCCCTCGCCATTCACCCCTCCACTTT. Protein: CACPDSSPRHSPLHF.

This CDR3 reads CASSLSGGGSSYNEQFF. The CDR3 DNA follows: TGTGCCAGCAGTTTATCGGGCGGGGGGAGCTCCTACAATGAGCAGTTCTTC. This chain joins TRBV27 and TRBJ2-1; 8 bases map to TRBD2. J gave up 0 bases and V 0 bases, and 4 bases lay outside the gene matches. The length of the CDR3 is 17 residues. CDR1 is MNHEY and CDR2 is SMNVEV in the germline V gene (reference sequence).